This T cell receptor (beta chain) was obtained from a study of cytomegalovirus exposure and HLA in healthy donors. 13 Jbeta primers and 60 Vbeta primers were used for the PCR. TCRdb's table, derived via immunoSEQ multiplex PCR, lists solely in-frame clones and lacks some. The profile shows around 190,000 clones, 65% to 80% of them singletons. The V gene's germline CDR1 is PRHDT and CDR2 FYEKMQ (reference sequence). The CDR3 has 16 residues. Trimming took 5 bases from V and 6 from J; bases not matched to a gene: 10. The sample holds one count of this clone. This TCR derives from a man aged 30 to 45 in good health and CMV-seropositive. What was sequenced was PBMCs. The V gene is TRBV13, the J gene TRBJ2-2; TRBD1 matches 9 bases. As DNA, the CDR3 is TGTGCCAGCAGCATTTGGGACAGGGAATCGGCCGGGGAGCTGTTTTTT. Amino acid sequence: CASSIWDRESAGELFF.